The present TCR beta chain was sequenced within a study of CD8 T cells in Susac syndrome. Study as a whole: Patients with Susac syndrome who were sequenced included six with active disease and eight in remission.

With random hexamers, roughly 0.45 to 1 ug RNA was reverse transcribed. Via MiXCR, TCRdb re-called the immunoSEQ multiplex PCR reads, giving one row per CDR3 protein. The profile shows about 150,000 distinct CDR3 sequences, 85% to 95% of them singletons. V trimming: 2 bases; J trimming: 0 bases; junction bases outside the gene matches: 4. CDR1 and CDR2 from the germline V gene are SGDLS and YYNGEE. The CDR3 is 16 amino acids. Sequencing input: CD4+ T cells from PBMCs. This receptor was obtained from a human donor with Susac syndrome. This chain links TRBV9 with TRBJ1-3; TRBD1 aligns across 8 bases. The chain's CDR3 is CASSVLTGGSGNTIYF. The CDR3 region has the DNA TGTGCCAGCAGCGTTCTTACAGGGGGCTCTGGAAACACCATATATTTT.